This paragraph covers one T cell receptor (beta chain) sequence. Its antigen is unknown. It has no much larger one-base neighbor in the sample; base qualities were not kept. This sample is part of a study of Ad26.COV2.S vaccination and SARS-CoV-2 variants (dated by TCRdb to 2020 to 2023). Background for the entire study: Vaccine-arm donors were drawn from COV1001, a multicentre, randomized, double-blind, placebo-controlled phase I-IIa trial of Ad26.COV2.S in healthy adults. Ad26.COV2.S was administered intramuscularly at 5 x 10^10 or 1 x 10^11 viral particles, either as a single shot or as two shots given 56 days apart. Sequencing of the TCRbeta repertoire served to evaluate the specificity and breadth of SARS-CoV-2-reactive T cell receptors following Ad26.COV2.S vaccination. The TCR-sequenced set comprised around 30 samples: approximately 20 Ad26.COV2.S vaccine recipients, 5 placebo recipients and 8 SARS-CoV-2 convalescent individuals. Trial participants were randomized into five groups of five, in which low-dose or high-dose Ad26.COV2.S was given once or twice, or placebo was given on both occasions. Investigators did not know the trial group allocation while performing experiments and assessing outcomes. Beyond this particular receptor, the publication reports: Ad26.COV2.S recipients had higher spike-specific TCR breadth than placebo recipients (P = 0.0014). Comparable non-spike TCR breadth was observed between vaccine and placebo recipients, consistent with only spike being contained in the vaccine. It was noted by the authors that total T cell responses may have been underestimated by the TCR breadth and depth analyses. The study was not powered to compare responses between vaccine doses or regimens. Substantial breadth of spike-specific CD8+ and CD4+ T cell responses was reported after vaccination.

The immunoSEQ Assay was the method used to sequence TCRbeta CDR3 regions. After extraction, genomic DNA underwent amplification by bias-controlled multiplex PCR, followed by high-throughput sequencing. Regarding the original processing steps: Collapsing and filtering of sequences were performed to quantify the absolute abundance of each unique TCRbeta CDR3 region. T cell fraction was estimated by normalizing TCRbeta template counts to usable DNA, which was measured by amplifying reference genes present in all nucleated cells. Repertoire TCRs were annotated as SARS-CoV-2-specific when V gene, CDR3 amino acid sequence and J gene were exactly matched to a known reactive TCR set. MIRA supplied the reference SARS-CoV-2 TCR set, which was filtered for enrichment in COVID-19-positive ImmuneCODE repertoires so that public or cross-reactive TCRs were removed. Using the MIRA antigens, annotated TCRs were further analysed by specific ORF or by position within an ORF. Breadth was defined as the number of annotated unique rearrangements divided by the total number of unique productive rearrangements, and depth was defined as the summed frequency of the annotated unique rearrangements. Two-sided Wilcoxon rank-sum tests were applied when comparing TCR breadth between groups. Here the immuneACCESS table is served through TCRdb, limited to in-frame sequences with V and J called. Missing clones are a known gap in these copies; in checked studies unresolved V genes cover under half, and the rest lacks a known reason. Clonal size and the V and J genes are those of that table, whereas D and trimming came from the DNA. Within this sample are 350,000 to 500,000 clones, with about nine tenths of them counted one time only. The top ten hold 12% of the sample.

Sample treatment or condition, as interpreted from the label and publication: around 19 received Ad26.COV2.S at low or high dose, single or two shots; 5 received placebo; per-sample allocation not given. Repertoires of vaccine and placebo recipients were sequenced from samples collected on day 63 after the first injection. Between 29 July and 7 August 2020, Cohort 1b enrolled about two dozen adults aged 18-55 years at one site in Boston, USA. Ad26.COV2.S was a replication-incompetent adenovirus type 26 vector expressing a prefusion-stabilized SARS-CoV-2 spike protein from the original Wuhan strain. The CDR3 covers 13 residues, taking in both the cysteine and the phenylalanine. Only the CDR3 portion is preserved as DNA: 39 bases, with reading frame beginning at the first base. CDR1 and CDR2, looked up from the germline V gene, are ENHRY and SYGVKD. Between the V and J ends, shortened by 0 bases and 4 bases respectively, the junction contains 5 bases.

The sequences come from peripheral blood, collected in a trial of Ad26.COV2.S vaccine versus placebo. This chain is built from TRBV10-3 and TRBJ2-3; there is no confident call for the D gene. This clonotype was obtained from a person between 18 and 65 years old who received the Ad26.COV2.S COVID-19 vaccine or a placebo. CDR3 loop: CAISESAPDTQYF. In nucleotide form, the sequence is TGTGCCATCAGTGAGTCCGCTCCAGATACGCAGTATTTT.